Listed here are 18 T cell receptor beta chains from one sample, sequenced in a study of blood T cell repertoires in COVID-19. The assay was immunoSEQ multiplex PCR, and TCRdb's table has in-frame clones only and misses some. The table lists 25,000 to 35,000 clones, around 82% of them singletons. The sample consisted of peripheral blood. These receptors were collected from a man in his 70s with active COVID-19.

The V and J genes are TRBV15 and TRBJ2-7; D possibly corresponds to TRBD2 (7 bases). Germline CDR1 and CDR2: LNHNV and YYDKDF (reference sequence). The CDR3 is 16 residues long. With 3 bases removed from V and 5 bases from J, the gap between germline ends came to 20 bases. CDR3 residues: CATSSAWGGRTHEQYF. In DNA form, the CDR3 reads TGTGCCACCAGCAGCGCGTGGGGGGGGCGCACCCACGAGCAGTACTTC.

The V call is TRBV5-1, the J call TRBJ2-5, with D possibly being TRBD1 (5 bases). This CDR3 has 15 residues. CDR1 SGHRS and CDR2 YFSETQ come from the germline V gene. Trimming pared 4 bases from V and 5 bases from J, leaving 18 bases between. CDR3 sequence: CASSEATEKGETQYF. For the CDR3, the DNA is TGCGCCAGCAGCGAGGCGACAGAAAAAGGGGAGACCCAGTACTTC.

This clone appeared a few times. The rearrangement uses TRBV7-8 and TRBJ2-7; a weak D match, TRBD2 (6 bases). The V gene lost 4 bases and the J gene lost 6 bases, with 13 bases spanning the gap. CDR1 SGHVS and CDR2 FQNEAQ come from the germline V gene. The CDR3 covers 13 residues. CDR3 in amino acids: CASSWTTDSEQYF. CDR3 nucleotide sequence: TGTGCCAGCAGCTGGACTACAGATTCCGAGCAGTACTTC.

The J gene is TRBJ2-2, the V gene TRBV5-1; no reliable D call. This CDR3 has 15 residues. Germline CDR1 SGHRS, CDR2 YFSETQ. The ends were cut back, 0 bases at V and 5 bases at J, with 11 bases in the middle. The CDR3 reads CASSLVVGRTGELFF. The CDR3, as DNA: TGCGCCAGCAGCTTGGTGGTTGGGCGAACCGGGGAGCTGTTTTTT.

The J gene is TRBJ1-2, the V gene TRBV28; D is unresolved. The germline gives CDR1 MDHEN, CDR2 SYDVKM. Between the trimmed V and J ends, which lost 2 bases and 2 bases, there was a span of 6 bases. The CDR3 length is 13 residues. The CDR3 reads CASSLKENYGYTF. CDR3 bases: TGTGCCAGCAGTTTAAAGGAGAACTATGGCTACACCTTC.

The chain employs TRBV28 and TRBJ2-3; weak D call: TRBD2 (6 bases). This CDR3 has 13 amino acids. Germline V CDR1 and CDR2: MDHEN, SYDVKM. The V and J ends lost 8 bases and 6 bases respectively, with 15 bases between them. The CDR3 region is CASEGLLGDTQYF. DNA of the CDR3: TGTGCCAGCGAGGGACTTTTAGGCGATACGCAGTATTTT.

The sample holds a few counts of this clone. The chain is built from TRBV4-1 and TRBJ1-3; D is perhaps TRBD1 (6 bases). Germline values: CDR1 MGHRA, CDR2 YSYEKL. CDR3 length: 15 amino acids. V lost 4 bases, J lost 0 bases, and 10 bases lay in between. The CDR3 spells CASSRTGNSGNTIYF. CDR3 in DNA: TGCGCCAGCAGCCGAACAGGGAACTCTGGAAACACCATATATTTT.

The CDR3 DNA is TGTGCCAGCAGCCCCCGACTAGCGGGGATTAATGAGCAGTTCTTC. Protein sequence: CASSPRLAGINEQFF. V is TRBV7-6 and J is TRBJ2-1, with TRBD2 matching 11 bases. The CDR3 is 15 amino acids. J lost 7 bases, V lost 5 bases, and 7 bases had no gene match. Germline V gene sequence: CDR1 SGHVS, CDR2 FNYEAQ. Supplemented by reference TRBV7-6 and TRBJ2-1, the full variable domain reads GAGVSQSPRYKVTKRGQDVALRCDPISGHVSLYWYRQALGQGPEFLTYFNYEAQQDKSGLPNDRFSAERPEGSISTLTIQRTEQRDSAMYRCASSPRLAGINEQFFGPGTRLTVL.

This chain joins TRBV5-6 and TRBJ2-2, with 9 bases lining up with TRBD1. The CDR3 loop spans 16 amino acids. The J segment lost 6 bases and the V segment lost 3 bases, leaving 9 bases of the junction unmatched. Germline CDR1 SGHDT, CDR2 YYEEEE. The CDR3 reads CASSSGPGQGPGELFF. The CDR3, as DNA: TGTGCCAGCAGCTCTGGGCCGGGACAGGGTCCCGGGGAGCTGTTTTTT.

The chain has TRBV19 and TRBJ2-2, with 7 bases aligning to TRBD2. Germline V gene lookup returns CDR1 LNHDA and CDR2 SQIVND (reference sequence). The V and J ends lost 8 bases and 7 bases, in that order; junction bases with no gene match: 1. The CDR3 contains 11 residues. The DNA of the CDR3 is TGTGCCAGTGCTAGCGGCGGGGAGCTGTTTTTT. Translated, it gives CASASGGELFF.

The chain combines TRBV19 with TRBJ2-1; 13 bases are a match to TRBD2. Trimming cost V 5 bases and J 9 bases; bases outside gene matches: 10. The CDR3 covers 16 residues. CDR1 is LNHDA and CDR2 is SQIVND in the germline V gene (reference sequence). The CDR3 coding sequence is TGTGCCAGTAGTTCCCTCACTAGCGGGGGGGCCCGTGAGCAGTTCTTC. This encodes CASSSLTSGGAREQFF.

The CDR3 nucleotides are TGCGCCAGCAGCTCCCCCGGACTCGGTGAAGCTTTCTTT. This codes for CASSSPGLGEAFF. The chain couples TRBV5-1 to TRBJ1-1; no clear D gene. The CDR3 consists of 13 residues. Trimming shortened V by 3 bases and J by 7 bases, and 13 bases separated the two germline ends. Germline V gene lookup returns CDR1 SGHRS and CDR2 YFSETQ.

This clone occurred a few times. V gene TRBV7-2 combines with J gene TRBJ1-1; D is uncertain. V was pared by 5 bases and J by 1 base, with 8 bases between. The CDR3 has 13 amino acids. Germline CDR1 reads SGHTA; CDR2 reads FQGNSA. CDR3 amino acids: CASSGNRNTEAFF. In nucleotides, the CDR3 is TGTGCCAGCAGCGGAAACAGGAACACTGAAGCTTTCTTT.

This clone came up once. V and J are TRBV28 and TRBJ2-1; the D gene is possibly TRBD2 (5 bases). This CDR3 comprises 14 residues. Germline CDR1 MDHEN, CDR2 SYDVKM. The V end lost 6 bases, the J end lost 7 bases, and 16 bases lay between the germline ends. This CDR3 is CASREARLFNEQFF. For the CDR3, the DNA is TGTGCCAGCAGGGAGGCCCGGCTTTTTAATGAGCAGTTCTTC.

CDR3 residues: CASSPWGGQYGYTF. The CDR3, as DNA: TGTGCCAGCAGTCCCTGGGGAGGGCAATATGGCTACACCTTC. The V call is TRBV27, the J call TRBJ1-2; D not certain. The CDR3 sequence is 14 residues long. Between the trimmed V and J ends, which lost 5 bases and 5 bases, there was a span of 15 bases. Germline V gene data show CDR1 as MNHEY and CDR2 as SMNVEV (reference sequence).

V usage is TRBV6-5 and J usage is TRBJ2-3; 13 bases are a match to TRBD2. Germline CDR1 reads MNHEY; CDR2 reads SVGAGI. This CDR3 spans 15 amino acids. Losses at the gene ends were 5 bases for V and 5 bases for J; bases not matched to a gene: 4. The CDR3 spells CASSTSGGAVDTQYF. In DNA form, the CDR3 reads TGTGCCAGCAGTACTAGCGGGGGGGCCGTAGATACGCAGTATTTT.

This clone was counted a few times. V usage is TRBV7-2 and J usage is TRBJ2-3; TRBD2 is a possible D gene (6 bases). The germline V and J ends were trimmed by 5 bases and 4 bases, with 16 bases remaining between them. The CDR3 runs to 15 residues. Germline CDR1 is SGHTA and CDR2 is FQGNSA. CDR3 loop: CASSPDAGRPDTQYF. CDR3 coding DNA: TGTGCCAGCAGCCCCGATGCGGGGCGGCCAGATACGCAGTATTTT. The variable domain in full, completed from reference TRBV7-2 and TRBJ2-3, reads GAGVSQSPSNKVTEKGKDVELRCDPISGHTALYWYRQSLGQGLEFLIYFQGNSAPDKSGLPSDRFSAERTGGSVSTLTIQRTQQEDSAVYLCASSPDAGRPDTQYFGPGTRLTVL.

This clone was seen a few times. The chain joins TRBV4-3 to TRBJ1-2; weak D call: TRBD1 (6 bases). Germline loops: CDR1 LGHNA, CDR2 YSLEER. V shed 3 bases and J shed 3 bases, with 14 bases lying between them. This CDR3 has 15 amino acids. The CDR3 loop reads CASSHTRDTYYGYTF. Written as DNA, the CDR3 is TGCGCCAGCAGCCACACCAGGGACACCTACTATGGCTACACCTTC.